The 23 T cell receptor beta chains in this list originate from one sample, sequenced in a study of blood T cell repertoires in COVID-19. Only in-frame clones appear in the TCRdb table, and some are missing; sequencing was by immunoSEQ multiplex PCR. The sample consists of around 95,000 clones, around 88% of them appearing once. The sample was peripheral blood. The source is a human donor in a cohort sampled during active COVID-19.

This chain connects TRBV18 to TRBJ2-1; 9 positions agree with TRBD2. This CDR3 has 15 amino acids. V dropped 3 bases and J dropped 5; count of bases not matched to a gene: 5. Germline V lookup: CDR1 KGHSH, CDR2 LQKENI. The CDR3 loop is CASSPGLADNNEQFF. CDR3 nucleotide sequence: TGTGCCAGCTCACCGGGACTAGCAGACAACAATGAGCAGTTCTTC.

This clone was seen just once. V usage is TRBV7-2 and J usage is TRBJ1-5; D remains unclear. CDR3 size: 13 residues. Per germline, CDR1 SGHTA and CDR2 FQGNSA. The V gene lost 5 bases and the J gene lost 4 bases, with 9 bases spanning the gap. Here the CDR3 DNA reads TGTGCCAGCAGCCCTCCGGGTAATCAGCCCCAGCATTTT. It is translated as CASSPPGNQPQHF.

The rearrangement uses TRBV1 and TRBJ2-7; whether TRBD1, the table's D call, matches the DNA was not checked. TRBV1 has pseudogene status. CDR3 length equals 13 residues. The CDR3 here is CTSSQDGQIEQYF. The CDR3, as DNA: TGCACCAGCAGCCAAGATGGGCAGATCGAGCAGTACTTC.

The rearrangement uses TRBV6-5 and TRBJ2-7; weak D call: TRBD2 (5 bases). This CDR3 region has 11 residues. Germline-derived CDR1 and CDR2 are MNHEY and SVGAGI. V gave up 7 bases and J gave up 3 bases, with 7 bases separating them. The CDR3 sequence is CASTEGYEQYF. DNA of the CDR3: TGTGCCAGCACAGAGGGCTACGAGCAGTACTTC.

The rearrangement joins TRBV27 to TRBJ2-7, with TRBD1 matching over 8 bases. The V gene's germline CDR1 is MNHEY and CDR2 SMNVEV (reference sequence). This CDR3 is 14 amino acids long. V trimming: 2 bases; J trimming: 2 bases; junction bases outside the gene matches: 2. CDR3: CASSLKGQAYEQYF. The CDR3 DNA is TGTGCCAGCAGTTTAAAGGGACAGGCCTACGAGCAGTACTTC.

The chain couples TRBV28 to TRBJ1-1, with TRBD1 identical over 7 bases. V lost 10 bases and J lost 0; bases outside the gene matches: 14. The V gene's germline CDR1 is MDHEN and CDR2 SYDVKM. The CDR3 is 16 residues long. In DNA form, the CDR3 reads TGTGCCACCGAGAAGATATACAGGGGCATGAACACTGAAGCTTTCTTT. It codes for CATEKIYRGMNTEAFF.

The chain couples TRBV10-1 to TRBJ1-5; 8 positions agree with TRBD1. Looked up from germline, CDR1 is WNHNN and CDR2 is SYGVQD (reference sequence). The CDR3 has 19 residues. Losses at the gene ends were 6 bases for V and 0 bases for J; bases not matched to a gene: 16. The CDR3 sequence is CASRLTGALGGNSNQPQHF. The CDR3 coding sequence is TGCGCCAGCAGGCTGACAGGGGCCCTGGGCGGGAATAGCAATCAGCCCCAGCATTTT.

V and J are TRBV5-5 and TRBJ1-2; 7 bases map to TRBD1. The CDR3 has 14 amino acids. After removal of 4 bases from V and 6 bases from J, the junction contained 9 bases not matched to a gene. In germline, CDR1 is SGHKS, CDR2 YYEKEE (reference sequence). The CDR3 sequence: CASSKIGTADGYTF. DNA of the CDR3: TGTGCCAGCAGCAAAATCGGGACAGCTGATGGCTACACCTTC.

The chain employs TRBV18 and TRBJ2-3; D is ambiguous. Germline loops: CDR1 KGHSH, CDR2 LQKENI. Trimming left V 3 bases short and J 0 bases short, with 7 bases between. The CDR3 sequence is 14 residues long. CDR3 sequence reads: CASSPQASTDTQYF. CDR3 nucleotides: TGTGCCAGCTCACCCCAAGCTAGCACAGATACGCAGTATTTT.

Comments on this clone: Germline and junction disagree at one end, which may indicate a read error. The genes are TRBV28 and TRBJ2-3, with 10 bases matching TRBD1. This CDR3 is built from 13 residues. The germline V gene encodes CDR1 MDHEN and CDR2 SYDVKM. The CDR3 spells CLTGTGVGDTQYF. CDR3 coding DNA: TGCCTTACGGGGACAGGGGTGGGAGATACGCAGTATTTT.

This clone showed up just once. The chain uses TRBV4-3 and TRBJ2-1; 10 nucleotides match TRBD2. Germline V lookup: CDR1 LGHNA, CDR2 YSLEER. The CDR3 contains 18 residues. Unmatched junction bases numbered 5, after V lost 0 bases and J lost 0 bases. The CDR3 region is CASSQDPSGSNSYNEQFF. The CDR3 nucleotides read TGCGCCAGCAGCCAAGACCCTAGCGGGAGTAACTCCTACAATGAGCAGTTCTTC.

The V call is TRBV28, the J call TRBJ2-1; possibly TRBD1 for D (6 bases). Germline CDR1 and CDR2: MDHEN and SYDVKM. V gave up 2 bases and J gave up 5 bases, with 13 bases separating them. The CDR3 totals 15 residues. The CDR3 DNA reads as TGTGCCAGCAGTTTAATAGGGGGAGCCCACAATGAGCAGTTCTTC. Protein product: CASSLIGGAHNEQFF. The full variable domain, with the rest looked up from reference TRBV28 and TRBJ2-1, is DVKVTQSSRYLVKRTGEKVFLECVQDMDHENMFWYRQDPGLGLRLIYFSYDVKMKEKGDIPEGYSVSREKKERFSLILESASTNQTSMYLCASSLIGGAHNEQFFGPGTRLTVL.

The rearrangement uses TRBV7-9 and TRBJ2-1, with 10 bases matching TRBD2. This CDR3 is 16 amino acids long. Germline trimming cut 5 bases from V and 6 bases from J; bases unmatched to any gene: 10. CDR1 SEHNR and CDR2 FQNEAQ come from the germline V gene (reference sequence). The CDR3 region has the DNA TGTGCCAGCAGCGGCCAACTAGCGGGAAAATCCAATGAGCAGTTCTTC. This sequence encodes CASSGQLAGKSNEQFF. The full variable domain, completed using reference TRBV7-9 and TRBJ2-1, is DTGVSQNPRHKITKRGQNVTFRCDPISEHNRLYWYRQTLGQGPEFLTYFQNEAQLEKSRLLSDRFSAERPKGSFSTLEIQRTEQGDSAMYLCASSGQLAGKSNEQFFGPGTRLTVL.

J is TRBJ1-3 and V is TRBV7-2, with 10 positions matching TRBD1. The ends lost 6 bases at V and 6 bases at J; junction bases unmatched: 11. Germline V gene lookup returns CDR1 SGHTA and CDR2 FQGNSA. This CDR3 spans 16 amino acids. DNA for the CDR3: TGTGCCAGCAGTTTTGACAGGGGGCAGTTGGCAAACACCATATATTTT. It translates to CASSFDRGQLANTIYF.

J is TRBJ1-1 and V is TRBV7-2; no firm D call. V gave up 1 base and J gave up 0 bases, with 9 bases separating them. Germline V CDR1 and CDR2: SGHTA, FQGNSA. This CDR3 contains 15 residues. The chain's CDR3 is CASSLVFSVNTEAFF. In DNA, the CDR3 is TGTGCCAGCAGCTTAGTTTTTTCGGTGAACACTGAAGCTTTCTTT.

V usage is TRBV7-2 and J usage is TRBJ2-7; D uncertain. This CDR3 has 14 amino acids. V was pared by 5 bases and J by 5 bases, with 16 bases between. Germline-derived CDR1 and CDR2 are SGHTA and FQGNSA. As DNA, the CDR3 is TGTGCCAGCAGCCCTCGTCGCGGCCTCCACGAGCAGTACTTC. Protein: CASSPRRGLHEQYF.

The rearrangement joins TRBV11-1 to TRBJ2-3, with TRBD2 matching 15 bases. The V segment lost 6 bases and the J segment 3 bases; nucleotides outside the gene matches: 4. From germline, CDR1 is SGHAT and CDR2 FQDESV (reference sequence). The CDR3 is 16 amino acids. In DNA form, the CDR3 reads TGTGCCAGCAGGGGGACTAGCGGGAGGTGGACAGATACGCAGTATTTT. It codes for CASRGTSGRWTDTQYF.

Points on this clone: Different DNA sequences within this sample yield the same CDR3. This chain uses TRBV19 with TRBJ1-1; D not resolved. Germline CDR1 is LNHDA and CDR2 is SQIVND (reference sequence). Between the trimmed V and J ends, which lost 2 bases and 1 base, there was a span of 5 bases. This CDR3 has 13 amino acids. CDR3 coding DNA: TGTGCCAGTAGTATACGAGGGAACACTGAAGCTTTCTTT. It is translated as CASSIRGNTEAFF.

V is TRBV24-1 and J is TRBJ2-1; 12 nucleotides match TRBD2. CDR1 and CDR2 (germline): KGHDR, SFDVKD. V shed 3 bases, J shed 0 bases, and the junction held 5 bases outside the gene matches. The CDR3 covers 18 residues. The CDR3 sequence: CATSDPRTSGISYNEQFF. In DNA, the CDR3 is TGTGCCACCAGTGATCCACGGACTAGCGGGATCTCCTACAATGAGCAGTTCTTC.

The count of this clone is one. The chain couples TRBV5-1 to TRBJ2-2; the D gene is possibly TRBD1 (6 bases). V lost 5 bases, J lost 7 bases, and 15 bases lay in between. The germline V gene has CDR1 SGHRS and CDR2 YFSETQ. The CDR3 loop spans 14 amino acids. The CDR3 DNA sequence: TGCGCCAGCAGGTCGCAGGGGCACGGCGGGGAGCTGTTTTTT. It specifies CASRSQGHGGELFF.

The V and J genes are TRBV28 and TRBJ2-4; TRBD2 matches 7 bases. Germline V lookup: CDR1 MDHEN, CDR2 SYDVKM. The CDR3 is 15 amino acids. With 2 bases clipped from V and 0 bases from J, the junction kept 1 base outside the gene matches. CDR3 nucleotides: TGTGCCAGCAGTTTAGGGGGGGTAGCCAAAAACATTCAGTACTTC. Encoded protein: CASSLGGVAKNIQYF. The complete variable domain, with remaining parts taken from reference TRBV28 and TRBJ2-4, reads DVKVTQSSRYLVKRTGEKVFLECVQDMDHENMFWYRQDPGLGLRLIYFSYDVKMKEKGDIPEGYSVSREKKERFSLILESASTNQTSMYLCASSLGGVAKNIQYFGAGTRLSVL.

The chain is built from TRBV28 and TRBJ2-3; D not resolved. The germline V and J ends were trimmed by 1 base and 5 bases, with 4 bases remaining between them. The germline V gene encodes CDR1 MDHEN and CDR2 SYDVKM. CDR3 length equals 12 residues. CDR3 protein: CASSLSVDTQYF. CDR3 bases: TGTGCCAGCAGTTTATCCGTAGATACGCAGTATTTT.

The chain employs TRBV5-8 and TRBJ2-5; D might be TRBD2 (5 bases). This CDR3 is built from 14 residues. Trimming took off 1 base at V and 1 base at J, with 8 bases between the two ends. Germline values: CDR1 SGHTS, CDR2 YDEGEE. CDR3 coding DNA: TGTGCCAGCAGCTTGTGGGCGGGCCAAGAGACCCAGTACTTC. Its translation: CASSLWAGQETQYF.